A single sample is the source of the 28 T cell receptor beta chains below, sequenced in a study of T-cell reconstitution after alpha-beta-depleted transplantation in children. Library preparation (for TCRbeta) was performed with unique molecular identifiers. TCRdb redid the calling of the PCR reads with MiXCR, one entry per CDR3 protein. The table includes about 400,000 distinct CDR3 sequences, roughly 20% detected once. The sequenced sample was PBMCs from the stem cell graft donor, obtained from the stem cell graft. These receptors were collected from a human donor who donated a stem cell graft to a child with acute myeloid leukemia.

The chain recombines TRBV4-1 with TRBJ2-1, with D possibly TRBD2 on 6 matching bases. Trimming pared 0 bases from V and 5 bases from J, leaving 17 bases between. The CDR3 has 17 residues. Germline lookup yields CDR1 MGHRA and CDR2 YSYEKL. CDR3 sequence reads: CASSQDPTGTLNNEQFF. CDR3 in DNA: TGCGCCAGCAGCCAAGATCCTACCGGGACTCTCAACAATGAGCAGTTCTTC.

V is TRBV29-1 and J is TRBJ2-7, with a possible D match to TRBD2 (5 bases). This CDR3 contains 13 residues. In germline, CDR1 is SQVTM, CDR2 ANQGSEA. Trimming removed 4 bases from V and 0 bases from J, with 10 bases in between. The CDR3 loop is CSVGRGTSYEQYF. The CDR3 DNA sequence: TGCAGCGTTGGTCGGGGTACCTCCTACGAGCAGTACTTC.

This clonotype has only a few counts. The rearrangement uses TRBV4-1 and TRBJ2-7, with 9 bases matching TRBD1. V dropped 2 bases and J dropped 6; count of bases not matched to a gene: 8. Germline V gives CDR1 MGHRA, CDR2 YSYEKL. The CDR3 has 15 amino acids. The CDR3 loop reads CASSQPGQGSREQYF. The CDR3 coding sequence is TGCGCCAGCAGCCAACCGGGACAGGGTTCTCGCGAGCAGTACTTC.

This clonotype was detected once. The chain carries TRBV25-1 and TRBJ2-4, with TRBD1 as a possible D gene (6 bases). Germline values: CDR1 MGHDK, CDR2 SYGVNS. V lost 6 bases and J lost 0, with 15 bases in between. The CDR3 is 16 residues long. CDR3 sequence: CASSPTGSLAKNIQYF. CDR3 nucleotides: TGTGCCAGCAGCCCTACAGGGAGTCTAGCCAAAAACATTCAGTACTTC.

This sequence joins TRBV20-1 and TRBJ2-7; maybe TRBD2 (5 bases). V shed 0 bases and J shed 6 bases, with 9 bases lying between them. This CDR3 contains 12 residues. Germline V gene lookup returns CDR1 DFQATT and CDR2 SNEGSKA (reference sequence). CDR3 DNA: TGCAGTGCTAGAGATACCGGGGTCGAGCAGTACTTC. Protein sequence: CSARDTGVEQYF.

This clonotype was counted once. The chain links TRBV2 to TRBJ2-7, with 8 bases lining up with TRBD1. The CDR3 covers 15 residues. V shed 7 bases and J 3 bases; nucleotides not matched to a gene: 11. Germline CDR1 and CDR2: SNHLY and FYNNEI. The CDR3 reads CASISTGVGGYEQYF. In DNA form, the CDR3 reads TGTGCCAGCATATCGACAGGGGTTGGCGGCTACGAGCAGTACTTC.

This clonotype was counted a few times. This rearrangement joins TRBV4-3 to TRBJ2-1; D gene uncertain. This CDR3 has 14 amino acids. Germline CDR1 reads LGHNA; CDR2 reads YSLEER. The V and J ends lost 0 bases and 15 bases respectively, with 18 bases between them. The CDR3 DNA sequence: TGCGCCAGCAGCCAAGACGGTGGGGAAGCCTCCTCGTTCTTC. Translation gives CASSQDGGEASSFF.

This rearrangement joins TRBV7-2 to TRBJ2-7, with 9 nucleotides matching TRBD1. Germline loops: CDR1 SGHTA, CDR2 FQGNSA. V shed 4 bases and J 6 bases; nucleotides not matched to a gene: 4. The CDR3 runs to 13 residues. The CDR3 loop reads CASSSRDRVEQYF. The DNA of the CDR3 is TGTGCCAGCAGCTCACGGGACAGGGTCGAGCAGTACTTC.

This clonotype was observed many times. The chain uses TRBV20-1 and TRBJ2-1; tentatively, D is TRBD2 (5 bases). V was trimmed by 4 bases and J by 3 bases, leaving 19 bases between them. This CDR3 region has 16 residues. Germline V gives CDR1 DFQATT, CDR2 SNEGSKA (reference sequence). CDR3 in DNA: TGCAGTGCTATCCCCACGACGGGGTTCTACTACAATGAGCAGTTCTTC. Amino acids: CSAIPTTGFYYNEQFF.

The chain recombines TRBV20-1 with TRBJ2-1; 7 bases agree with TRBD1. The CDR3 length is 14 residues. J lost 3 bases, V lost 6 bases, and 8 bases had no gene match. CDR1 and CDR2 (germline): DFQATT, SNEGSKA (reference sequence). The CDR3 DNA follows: TGCAGTGCGGCAAGACAGGGCCTCTACAATGAGCAGTTCTTC. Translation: CSAARQGLYNEQFF.

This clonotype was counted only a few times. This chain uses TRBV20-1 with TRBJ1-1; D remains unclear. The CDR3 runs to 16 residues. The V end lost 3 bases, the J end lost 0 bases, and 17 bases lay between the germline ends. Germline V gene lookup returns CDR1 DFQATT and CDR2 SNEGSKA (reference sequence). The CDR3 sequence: CSARSVAVLMNTEAFF. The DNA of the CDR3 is TGCAGTGCTAGGTCGGTGGCGGTTCTTATGAACACTGAAGCTTTCTTT.

As DNA, the CDR3 is TGCAGCGTTGGGACAGGAAACACCGGGGAGCTGTTTTTT. Translated: CSVGTGNTGELFF. This chain uses TRBV29-1 with TRBJ2-2; TRBD1 matches at 7 bases. J gave up 2 bases and V 4 bases, and 1 base lay outside the gene matches. The germline gives CDR1 SQVTM, CDR2 ANQGSEA. The CDR3 contains 13 residues.

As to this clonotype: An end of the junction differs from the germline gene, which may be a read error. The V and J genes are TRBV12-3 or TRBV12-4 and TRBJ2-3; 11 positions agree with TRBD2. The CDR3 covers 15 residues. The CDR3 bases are TGTGCCAGCAGCCCCACTAGCGGGAGCAGAGATACGCAGTATTTT. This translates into CASSPTSGSRDTQYF.

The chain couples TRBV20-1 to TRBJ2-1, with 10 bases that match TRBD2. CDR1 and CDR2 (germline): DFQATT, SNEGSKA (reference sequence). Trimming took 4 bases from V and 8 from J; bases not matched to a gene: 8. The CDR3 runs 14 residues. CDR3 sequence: CSATPTLAGDEQFF. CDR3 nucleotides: TGCAGTGCTACCCCTACCCTAGCGGGAGATGAGCAGTTCTTC.

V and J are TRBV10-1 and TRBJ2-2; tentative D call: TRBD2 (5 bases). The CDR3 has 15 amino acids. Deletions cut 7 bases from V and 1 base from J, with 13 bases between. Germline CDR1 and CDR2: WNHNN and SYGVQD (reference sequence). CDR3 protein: CASITWTGNTGELFF. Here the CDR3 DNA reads TGCGCCAGCATTACTTGGACTGGGAACACCGGGGAGCTGTTTTTT.

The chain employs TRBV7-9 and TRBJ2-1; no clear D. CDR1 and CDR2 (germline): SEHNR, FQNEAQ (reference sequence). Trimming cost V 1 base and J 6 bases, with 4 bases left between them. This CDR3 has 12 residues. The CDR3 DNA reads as TGTGCCAGCAGCTTAGAATCCAATGAGCAGTTCTTC. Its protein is CASSLESNEQFF.

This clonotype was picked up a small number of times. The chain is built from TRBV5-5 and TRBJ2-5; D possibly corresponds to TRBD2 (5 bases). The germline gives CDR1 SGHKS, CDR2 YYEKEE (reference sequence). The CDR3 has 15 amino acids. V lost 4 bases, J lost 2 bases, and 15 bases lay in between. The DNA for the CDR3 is TGTGCCAGCAGCCCTTTTTATCCGGGACAAGAGACCCAGTACTTC. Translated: CASSPFYPGQETQYF.

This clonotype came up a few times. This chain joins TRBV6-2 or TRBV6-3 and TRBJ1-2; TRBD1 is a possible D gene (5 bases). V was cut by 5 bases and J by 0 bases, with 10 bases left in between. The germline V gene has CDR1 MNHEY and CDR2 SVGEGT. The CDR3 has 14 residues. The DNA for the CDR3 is TGTGCCAGCAGTCGAGGGACGTCTAACTATGGCTACACCTTC. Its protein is CASSRGTSNYGYTF.

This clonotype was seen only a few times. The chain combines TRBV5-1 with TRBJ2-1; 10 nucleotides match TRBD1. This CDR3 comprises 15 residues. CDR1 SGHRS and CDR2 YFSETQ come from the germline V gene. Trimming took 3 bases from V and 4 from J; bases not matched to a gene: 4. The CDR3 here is CASSYRDRGYNEQFF. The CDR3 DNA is TGCGCCAGCAGCTACCGGGACAGGGGTTACAATGAGCAGTTCTTC. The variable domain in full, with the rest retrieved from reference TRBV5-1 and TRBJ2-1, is KAGVTQTPRYLIKTRGQQVTLSCSPISGHRSVSWYQQTPGQGLQFLFEYFSETQRNKGNFPGRFSGRQFSNSRSEMNVSTLELGDSALYLCASSYRDRGYNEQFFGPGTRLTVL.

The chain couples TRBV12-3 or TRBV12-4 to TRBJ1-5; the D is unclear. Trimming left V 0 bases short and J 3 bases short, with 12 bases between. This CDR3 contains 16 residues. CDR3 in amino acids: CASSLARGQINQPQHF. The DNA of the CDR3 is TGTGCCAGCAGTTTAGCGCGAGGGCAGATCAATCAGCCCCAGCATTTT.

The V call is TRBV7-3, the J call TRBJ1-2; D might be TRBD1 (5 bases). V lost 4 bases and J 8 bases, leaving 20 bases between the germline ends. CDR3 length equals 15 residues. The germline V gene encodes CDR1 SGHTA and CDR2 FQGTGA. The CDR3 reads CASSSQGRGDRGYTF. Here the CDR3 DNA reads TGTGCCAGCAGCTCCCAGGGACGCGGAGATCGGGGCTACACCTTC.

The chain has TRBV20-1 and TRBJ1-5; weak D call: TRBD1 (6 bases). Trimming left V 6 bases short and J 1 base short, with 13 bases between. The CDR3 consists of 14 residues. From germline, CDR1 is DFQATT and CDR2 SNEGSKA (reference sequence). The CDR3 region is CSARTGMSNQPQHF. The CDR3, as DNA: TGCAGTGCCAGAACAGGGATGAGCAATCAGCCCCAGCATTTT.

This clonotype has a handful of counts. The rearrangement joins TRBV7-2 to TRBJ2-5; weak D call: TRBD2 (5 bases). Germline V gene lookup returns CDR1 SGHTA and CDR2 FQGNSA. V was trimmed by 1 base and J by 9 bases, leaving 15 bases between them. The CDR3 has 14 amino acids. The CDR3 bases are TGTGCCAGCAGCTTAGGAGGGAAAAGAGTGGCCCAGTACTTC. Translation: CASSLGGKRVAQYF.

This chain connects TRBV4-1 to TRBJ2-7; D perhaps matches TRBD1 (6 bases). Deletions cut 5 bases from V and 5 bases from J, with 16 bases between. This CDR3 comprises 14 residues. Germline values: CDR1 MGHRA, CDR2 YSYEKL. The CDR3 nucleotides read TGCGCCAGCAGCACAACGACAGGTTCTGACGAGCAGTACTTC. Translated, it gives CASSTTTGSDEQYF.

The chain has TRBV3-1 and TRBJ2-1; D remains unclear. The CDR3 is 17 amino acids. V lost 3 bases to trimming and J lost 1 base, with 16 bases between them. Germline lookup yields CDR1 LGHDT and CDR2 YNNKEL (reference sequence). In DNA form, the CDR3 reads TGTGCCAGCAGCCACCCCGAGGTCCTGGGGTCCTACAATGAGCAGTTCTTC. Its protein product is CASSHPEVLGSYNEQFF.

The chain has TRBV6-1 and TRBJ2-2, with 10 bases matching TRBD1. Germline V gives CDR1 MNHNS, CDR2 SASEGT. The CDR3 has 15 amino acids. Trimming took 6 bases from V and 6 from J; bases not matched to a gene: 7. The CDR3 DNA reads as TGTGCCAGCAGACCGGGACAGGGGATGGCCGGGGAGCTGTTTTTT. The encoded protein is CASRPGQGMAGELFF.

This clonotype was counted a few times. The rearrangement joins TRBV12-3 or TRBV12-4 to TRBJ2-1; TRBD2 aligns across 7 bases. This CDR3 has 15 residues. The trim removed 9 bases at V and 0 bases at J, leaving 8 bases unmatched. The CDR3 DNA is TGTGCCAGTGAATGGGGGGGAAGCTCCTACAATGAGCAGTTCTTC. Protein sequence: CASEWGGSSYNEQFF.

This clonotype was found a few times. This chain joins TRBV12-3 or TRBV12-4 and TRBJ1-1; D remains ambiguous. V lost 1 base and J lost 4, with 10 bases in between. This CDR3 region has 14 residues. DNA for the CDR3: TGTGCCAGCAGTTTAGGGGGTGAGAGCACTGAAGCTTTCTTT. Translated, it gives CASSLGGESTEAFF.